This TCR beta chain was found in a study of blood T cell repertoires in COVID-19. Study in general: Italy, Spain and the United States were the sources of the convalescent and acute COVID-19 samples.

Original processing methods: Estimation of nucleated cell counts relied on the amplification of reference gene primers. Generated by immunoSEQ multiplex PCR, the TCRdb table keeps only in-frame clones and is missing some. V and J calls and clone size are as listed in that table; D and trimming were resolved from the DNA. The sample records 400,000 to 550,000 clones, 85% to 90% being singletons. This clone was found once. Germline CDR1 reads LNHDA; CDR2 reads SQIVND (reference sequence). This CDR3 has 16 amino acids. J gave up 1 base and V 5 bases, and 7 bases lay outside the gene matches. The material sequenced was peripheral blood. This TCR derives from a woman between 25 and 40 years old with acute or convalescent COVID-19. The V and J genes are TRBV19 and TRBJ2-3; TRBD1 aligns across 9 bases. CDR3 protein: CASSAQHRGRTDTQYF. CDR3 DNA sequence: TGTGCCAGTAGTGCCCAACACAGGGGGCGCACAGATACGCAGTATTTT.